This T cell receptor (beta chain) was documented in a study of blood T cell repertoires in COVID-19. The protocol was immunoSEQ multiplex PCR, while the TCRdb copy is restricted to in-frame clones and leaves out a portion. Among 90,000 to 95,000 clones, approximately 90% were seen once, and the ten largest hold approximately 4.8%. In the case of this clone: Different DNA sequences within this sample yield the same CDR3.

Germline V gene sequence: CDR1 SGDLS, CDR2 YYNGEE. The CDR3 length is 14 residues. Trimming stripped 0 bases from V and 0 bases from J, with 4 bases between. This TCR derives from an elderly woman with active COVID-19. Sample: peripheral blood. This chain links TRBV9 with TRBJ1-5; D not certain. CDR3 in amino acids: CASSVAGSNQPQHF. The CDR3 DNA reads TGTGCCAGCAGCGTAGCAGGTAGCAATCAGCCCCAGCATTTT. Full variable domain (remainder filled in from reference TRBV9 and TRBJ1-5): DSGVTQTPKHLITATGQRVTLRCSPRSGDLSVYWYQQSLDQGLQFLIQYYNGEERAKGNILERFSAQQFPDLHSELNLSSLELGDSALYFCASSVAGSNQPQHFGDGTRLSIL.